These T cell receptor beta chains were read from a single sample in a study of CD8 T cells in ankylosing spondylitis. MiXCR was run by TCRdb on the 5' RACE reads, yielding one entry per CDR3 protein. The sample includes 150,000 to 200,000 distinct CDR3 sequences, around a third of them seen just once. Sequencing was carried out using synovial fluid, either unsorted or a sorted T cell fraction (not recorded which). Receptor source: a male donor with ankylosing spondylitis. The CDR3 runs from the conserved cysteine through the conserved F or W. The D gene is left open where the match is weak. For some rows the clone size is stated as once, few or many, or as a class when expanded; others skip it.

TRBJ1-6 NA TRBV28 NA TGTGCCAGCAGTTCGACAGCGGGTAATTCACCCCTCCACTTT CASSSTAGNSPLHF
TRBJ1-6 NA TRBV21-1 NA TGTGCCAGCAGCAAAGAGGAAGGTCCCCCGTACCATCCACCCCTCCACTTT CASSKEEGPPYHPPLHF
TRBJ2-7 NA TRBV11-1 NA TGTGCCAGCAGCCAAACGGGTATCTACGAGCAGTACTTC CASSQTGIYEQYF
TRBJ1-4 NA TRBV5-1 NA TGCGCCAGCACCCCACCCCCTGAAAAACTGTTTTTT CASTPPPEKLFF
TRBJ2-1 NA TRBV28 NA TGTGCCAGCGACAAGAGGGGATTGACAGGGAGGGACAATGAGCAGTTCTTC CASDKRGLTGRDNEQFF
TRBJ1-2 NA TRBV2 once TGTGCCAGCAGCGCACCGAATGGCTACACCTTC CASSAPNGYTF
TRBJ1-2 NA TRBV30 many TGTGCCTGGGGAGTCCCAGGGGTGAACTATGGCTACACCTTC CAWGVPGVNYGYTF
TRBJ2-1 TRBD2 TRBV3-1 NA TGTGCCAGCAGCCAAGTTGCCCTGACGACTAGCCAGTTCTTC CASSQVALTTSQFF
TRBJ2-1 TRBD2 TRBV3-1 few TGTGCCAGCAGCCAAGGCACTAGCGGGAGGGTTTACAATGAGCAGTTCTTC CASSQGTSGRVYNEQFF
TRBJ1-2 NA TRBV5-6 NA TGTGCCAGCAGCCCGGGGCTTATCTATGGCTACACCTTC CASSPGLIYGYTF
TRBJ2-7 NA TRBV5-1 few TGCGCCAGCAGCTTCCAGGCGTCCAGCTCCTACGAGCAGTACTTC CASSFQASSSYEQYF
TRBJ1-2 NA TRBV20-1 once TGCAGTGCTAGAGATCCGGCCGCAGGGAACTATGGCTACACCTTC CSARDPAAGNYGYTF
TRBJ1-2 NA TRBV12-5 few TGTGCTAGCTCAACAGGGTTCTATGGCTACACCTTC CASSTGFYGYTF
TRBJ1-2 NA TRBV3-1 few TGTGCCAGCAGCCAAGTGGGGGCAGGGAACTATGGCTACACCTTC CASSQVGAGNYGYTF
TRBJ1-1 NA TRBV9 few TGTGCCAGCACCGCAGGGACGTCGGGGAGCACTGAAGCTTTCTTT CASTAGTSGSTEAFF
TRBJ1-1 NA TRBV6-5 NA TGTGCCACCTCCCAAGGAGCTGAAGCTTTCTTT CATSQGAEAFF
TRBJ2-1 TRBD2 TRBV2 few TGTGCCAGCAGTGGCGGGCTAGCGGGCTACAATGAGCAGTTCTTC CASSGGLAGYNEQFF
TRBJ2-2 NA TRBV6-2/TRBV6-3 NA TGTGCCAGCAGTTCTGCCGGGGAGCTGTTTTTT CASSSAGELFF
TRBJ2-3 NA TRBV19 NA TGTGCCAGTAGTCTGATCACTAGCACAGATACGCAGTATTTT CASSLITSTDTQYF
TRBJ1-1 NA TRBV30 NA TGTGCCTGGACGGGACAAGTTAACGCCCGCACTGAAGCTTTCTTT CAWTGQVNARTEAFF
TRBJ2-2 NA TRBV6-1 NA TGTGCCAGCAGTAGACCGGACTCCCGTTCCGGGGAGCTGTTTTTT CASSRPDSRSGELFF
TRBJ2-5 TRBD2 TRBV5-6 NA TGTGCCAGCAGCTTCACGACTAGCGGGGGGGAGACCCAGTACTTC CASSFTTSGGETQYF
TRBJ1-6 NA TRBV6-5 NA TGTGCCAGCAGTTACTCGATCCCAGGGCAGCATAATTCACCCCTCCACTTT CASSYSIPGQHNSPLHF